The 28 T cell receptor beta chains given below trace back to one sample, sequenced in a study of CD8 T cells in ankylosing spondylitis. TCRdb processed the 5' RACE reads anew with MiXCR; each CDR3 protein has one entry. The sample has about 480,000 distinct CDR3 sequences; approximately 17% are singletons. The study, taken as a whole, reports: A TCR beta motif of 8 or 9 highly homologous variants appeared characteristic of ankylosing spondylitis blood.

Their recognized antigens are unknown. Material for sequencing was blood, either unsorted or a sorted T cell fraction (not recorded which). These receptors all stem from a male donor with ankylosing spondylitis.

Remarks on this clonotype: Relative to the germline gene, one junction end is altered; a read error may explain this. The chain joins TRBV20-1 to TRBJ2-5; TRBD2 matches at 8 bases. This CDR3 is 14 amino acids long. Germline loops: CDR1 DFQATT, CDR2 SNEGSKA (reference sequence). The CDR3 loop reads CSAPLAGRQATQYF. DNA for the CDR3: TGCAGTGCCCCTCTAGCGGGTCGCCAAGCGACCCAGTACTTC.

This clonotype was detected only a few times. This chain uses TRBV7-6 with TRBJ2-1; D possibly uses TRBD1 or TRBD2 (5 bases each). The CDR3 has 14 residues. V lost 5 bases and J lost 9, with 17 bases in between. CDR1 is SGHVS and CDR2 is FNYEAQ in the germline V gene. The CDR3 loop is CASSTSSGTAEQFF. The CDR3 coding sequence is TGTGCCAGCAGCACCTCCTCAGGGACGGCTGAGCAGTTCTTC.

This clonotype was counted ten times or more. V is TRBV28 and J is TRBJ2-1; 10 bases line up with TRBD2. V gave up 5 bases and J gave up 2 bases; unmatched junction bases: 6. This CDR3 contains 16 residues. Germline V gives CDR1 MDHEN, CDR2 SYDVKM. CDR3 coding DNA: TGTGCCAGCAGTCCAATGAGCGGGAGGGCCTACAATGAGCAGTTCTTC. It codes for CASSPMSGRAYNEQFF.

The rearrangement uses TRBV28 and TRBJ1-5; 7 nucleotides agree with TRBD1. Germline V gives CDR1 MDHEN, CDR2 SYDVKM. The CDR3 loop spans 18 amino acids. V lost 11 bases to trimming and J lost 0 bases; unmatched junction nucleotides: 19. The CDR3 spells CACCSNPGTDYSNQPQHF. In DNA form, the CDR3 reads TGTGCCTGCTGTTCCAACCCCGGGACAGATTATAGCAATCAGCCCCAGCATTTT.

This clonotype has a count of ten or more. The chain has TRBV7-8 and TRBJ2-1, with D possibly being TRBD2 (5 bases). V lost 1 base and J 9 bases, leaving 13 bases between the germline ends. This CDR3 spans 14 amino acids. Looked up from germline, CDR1 is SGHVS and CDR2 is FQNEAQ. Written as DNA, the CDR3 is TGTGCCAGCAGCTTAGGAGGGAGTGGAGCTGAGCAGTTCTTC. Amino acid sequence: CASSLGGSGAEQFF.

The table lists this clonotype with many counts. The chain couples TRBV12-3 or TRBV12-4 to TRBJ2-3, with D possibly matching TRBD1 (6 bases). CDR3 length: 16 residues. The V and J ends lost 6 bases and 2 bases respectively, with 18 bases between them. As DNA, the CDR3 is TGTGCCAGCAGGAACGGAATACAGGGAACCACAGATACGCAGTATTTT. Translated, it gives CASRNGIQGTTDTQYF.

The genes are TRBV20-1 and TRBJ2-7; 10 nucleotides line up with TRBD1. V gave up 4 bases and J gave up 5 bases; unmatched junction bases: 8. Germline V CDR1 and CDR2: DFQATT, SNEGSKA (reference sequence). The CDR3 runs to 14 residues. In nucleotides, the CDR3 is TGCAGTGCTAATGAGGACAGGGGGAACCACGAGCAGTACTTC. This encodes CSANEDRGNHEQYF.

The table lists this clonotype with a count of one. The V and J genes are TRBV25-1 and TRBJ2-2; unclear D gene. Germline-derived CDR1 and CDR2 are MGHDK and SYGVNS. V shed 3 bases and J shed 6 bases, with 14 bases lying between them. The CDR3 contains 15 residues. CDR3 DNA sequence: TGTGCCAGCAGTGATGAAAGTAGATGGGCCGGGGAGCTGTTTTTT. Amino acid sequence: CASSDESRWAGELFF.

This clonotype was counted only a few times. This sequence joins TRBV2 and TRBJ2-7, with D maybe TRBD2 (5 bases). Germline CDR1 reads SNHLY; CDR2 reads FYNNEI. Trimming removed 7 bases at V and 12 bases at J, with 22 bases between. The CDR3 extends over 13 amino acids. CDR3 nucleotide sequence: TGTGCCAGCATCGTCGGGCAGCACGATGGAGGGTACTTC. It yields the protein CASIVGQHDGGYF.

Only a few counts were recorded for this clonotype. The chain carries TRBV5-1 and TRBJ2-5; D is uncertain. CDR3 length equals 15 residues. The V gene's germline CDR1 is SGHRS and CDR2 YFSETQ. The ends were cut back, 0 bases at V and 1 base at J, with 10 bases in the middle. CDR3 in amino acids: CASSLGFVVQETQYF. Written as DNA, the CDR3 is TGCGCCAGCAGCTTGGGGTTTGTCGTCCAAGAGACCCAGTACTTC. Drawing the rest from reference TRBV5-1 and TRBJ2-5, the complete variable domain is KAGVTQTPRYLIKTRGQQVTLSCSPISGHRSVSWYQQTPGQGLQFLFEYFSETQRNKGNFPGRFSGRQFSNSRSEMNVSTLELGDSALYLCASSLGFVVQETQYFGPGTRLLVL.

A few counts support this clonotype. V usage is TRBV9 and J usage is TRBJ2-7; 8 nucleotides line up with TRBD2. The CDR3 is 15 amino acids. V gave up 3 bases and J gave up 3 bases; unmatched junction bases: 8. Germline V gene sequence: CDR1 SGDLS, CDR2 YYNGEE. CDR3 DNA sequence: TGTGCCAGCAGCGCCGCTCCTGGGACTAGCTACGAGCAGTACTTC. This encodes CASSAAPGTSYEQYF.

The V and J genes are TRBV20-1 and TRBJ2-1; 13 bases are a match to TRBD2. Trimming took 6 bases from V and 6 from J; bases not matched to a gene: 8. This CDR3 region has 15 residues. The germline CDR1 and CDR2 sequences are DFQATT and SNEGSKA (reference sequence). The CDR3 protein is CSAVRLAGGSNEQFF. The CDR3 DNA reads TGCAGTGCGGTTCGACTAGCGGGGGGCTCCAATGAGCAGTTCTTC.

The chain is built from TRBV6-2 or TRBV6-3 and TRBJ2-7; D is perhaps TRBD1 (6 bases). Trimming took 5 bases from V and 5 from J, leaving 22 bases between them. Germline V CDR1 and CDR2: MNHEY, SVGEGT. The CDR3 loop spans 16 amino acids. In DNA form, the CDR3 reads TGTGCCAGCAGTCCCTGGACTTCTCACAGGGCGGACGAGCAGTACTTC. Encoded protein: CASSPWTSHRADEQYF.

This clonotype was counted between two and nine times. This chain joins TRBV2 and TRBJ2-3; D gene unclear. The CDR3 has 14 residues. V lost 3 bases and J lost 7, with 14 bases in between. Germline V gives CDR1 SNHLY, CDR2 FYNNEI. Written as DNA, the CDR3 is TGTGCCAGCAGTGACAGAACCCATGCCAATACGCAGTATTTT. Its protein is CASSDRTHANTQYF.

This chain connects TRBV20-1 to TRBJ2-7, with D perhaps TRBD2 (5 bases). CDR1 and CDR2 from the germline V gene are DFQATT and SNEGSKA (reference sequence). V lost 0 bases to trimming and J lost 4 bases, with 22 bases between them. This CDR3 spans 17 amino acids. The CDR3 region is CSARDRRASLPKYEQYF. CDR3 bases: TGCAGTGCTAGAGATCGGCGGGCTAGCCTTCCAAAGTACGAGCAGTACTTC.

This chain links TRBV5-6 with TRBJ2-1; perhaps TRBD1 as D (6 bases). V gave up 3 bases and J gave up 5 bases, with 12 bases separating them. This CDR3 spans 14 amino acids. Germline CDR1 reads SGHDT; CDR2 reads YYEEEE. The CDR3 nucleotides are TGTGCCAGCAGCTCGGGACACTGGAACAATGAGCAGTTCTTC. Its protein product is CASSSGHWNNEQFF.

This clonotype was found a few times. The V and J genes are TRBV7-2 and TRBJ2-3, with 8 bases that match TRBD2. CDR1 is SGHTA, CDR2 FQGNSA, per germline. The V and J ends lost 4 bases and 8 bases, in that order; junction bases with no gene match: 11. This CDR3 region has 15 residues. This CDR3 is CASSSSGTSGFTQYF. The CDR3 nucleotides are TGTGCCAGCAGCTCCTCCGGGACTAGTGGATTTACGCAGTATTTT.

This chain uses TRBV3-1 with TRBJ1-2; no definite D call. CDR3 length: 16 residues. V lost 0 bases to trimming and J lost 0 bases, with 11 bases between them. Germline CDR1 and CDR2: LGHDT and YNNKEL (reference sequence). This chain's CDR3 is CASSQDTGKANYGYTF. Here the CDR3 DNA reads TGTGCCAGCAGCCAAGATACCGGGAAAGCTAACTATGGCTACACCTTC.

The chain has TRBV20-1 and TRBJ2-1; no definite D call. The CDR3 sequence is 11 residues long. The V and J ends lost 3 bases and 7 bases respectively, with 7 bases between them. Germline CDR1 and CDR2: DFQATT and SNEGSKA (reference sequence). CDR3 bases: TGCAGTGCTAGCTGGGCGAATGAGCAGTTCTTC. This encodes CSASWANEQFF.

The V and J genes are TRBV12-3 or TRBV12-4 and TRBJ2-1; no reliable D call. There are 16 residues in the CDR3. Between the trimmed V and J ends, which lost 6 bases and 7 bases, there was a span of 22 bases. The CDR3 DNA sequence: TGTGCCAGCAGCCCTCGTGGAGTTCGGGTTAGGAATGAGCAGTTCTTC. Amino acid sequence: CASSPRGVRVRNEQFF.

This chain connects TRBV4-3 to TRBJ2-1; 9 bases match TRBD2. This CDR3 has 17 residues. Per germline, CDR1 LGHNA and CDR2 YSLEER. After removal of 3 bases from V and 3 bases from J, the junction contained 9 bases not matched to a gene. The CDR3 coding sequence is TGCGCCAGCAGCCAGGAGGGACTAGCAGGGATCTACAATGAGCAGTTCTTC. This codes for CASSQEGLAGIYNEQFF.

This clonotype was recorded a few times. V gene TRBV29-1 combines with J gene TRBJ2-5; D remains unclear. V gave up 7 bases and J gave up 5 bases, with 17 bases separating them. The CDR3 length is 13 residues. Per the germline V gene, CDR1 is SQVTM and CDR2 is ANQGSEA. CDR3 residues: CSEKTRYGETQYF. CDR3 nucleotide sequence: TGCAGCGAGAAGACCCGCTACGGCGAGACCCAGTACTTC.

There are a few counts of this clonotype. This chain connects TRBV5-5 to TRBJ1-5; unclear D gene. CDR3 length: 16 amino acids. Germline CDR1 reads SGHKS; CDR2 reads YYEKEE (reference sequence). V lost 1 base and J 1 base, leaving 12 bases between the germline ends. The CDR3: CASSLNGAWSNQPQHF. In DNA, the CDR3 is TGTGCCAGCAGCTTGAATGGCGCGTGGAGCAATCAGCCCCAGCATTTT. Filled out from reference TRBV5-5 and TRBJ1-5, the complete variable domain reads DAGVTQSPTHLIKTRGQQVTLRCSPISGHKSVSWYQQVLGQGPQFIFQYYEKEERGRGNFPDRFSARQFPNYSSELNVNALLLGDSALYLCASSLNGAWSNQPQHFGDGTRLSIL.

This clonotype was counted a few times. This chain connects TRBV12-3 or TRBV12-4 to TRBJ2-7; 9 positions agree with TRBD1. The junction had 11 bases not matched to a gene; V was cut back by 3 bases and J by 5 bases. This CDR3 is 16 amino acids long. The CDR3 DNA sequence: TGTGCCAGCAGTTTCAAGTCGGGACAGGGTCGACACGAGCAGTACTTC. The encoded protein is CASSFKSGQGRHEQYF.

This clonotype has a handful of counts. The chain employs TRBV20-1 and TRBJ1-2, with 9 bases lining up with TRBD1. CDR3 length equals 14 residues. CDR1 is DFQATT, CDR2 SNEGSKA, per germline (reference sequence). J gave up 2 bases and V 3 bases, and 4 bases lay outside the gene matches. CDR3 in DNA: TGCAGTGCTAGGGCCGGACAGGGGAACTATGGCTACACCTTC. This encodes CSARAGQGNYGYTF.

In this sample, this clonotype turned up a few times. The CDR3 loop is CASRIAGGRNEQFF. The DNA for the CDR3 is TGTGCCAGCAGAATAGCGGGGGGAAGGAATGAGCAGTTCTTC. The V and J genes are TRBV6-1 and TRBJ2-1, with 10 bases that match TRBD2. This CDR3 is 14 amino acids long. CDR1 MNHNS and CDR2 SASEGT come from the germline V gene. V was clipped by 6 bases and J by 7 bases; unmatched bases: 6.

This clonotype was seen just once. The CDR3 ends on some other residue instead of the conserved phenylalanine or tryptophan, so this is likely a read error. The V and J genes are TRBV20-1 and TRBJ2-7; tentative D call: TRBD2 (7 bases). The ends were cut back, 3 bases at V and 6 bases at J, with 15 bases in the middle. Germline CDR1 is DFQATT and CDR2 is SNEGSKA (reference sequence). This CDR3 has 13 residues. CDR3 DNA sequence: TGCAGTGCTAGGAAGGTTGGGGGGGCCGAGCAGTACTTA. Protein product: CSARKVGGAEQYL.

This clonotype has more than one count but fewer than ten. J is TRBJ2-1 and V is TRBV10-3, with 11 bases fitting TRBD2. The V segment lost 2 bases and the J segment 6 bases; nucleotides outside the gene matches: 6. CDR3 size: 16 residues. CDR1 is ENHRY and CDR2 is SYGVKD in the germline V gene. CDR3 nucleotide sequence: TGTGCCATCAGTGAGCTGGGGCTAGCGGGAGGCAATGAGCAGTTCTTC. Its protein is CAISELGLAGGNEQFF.